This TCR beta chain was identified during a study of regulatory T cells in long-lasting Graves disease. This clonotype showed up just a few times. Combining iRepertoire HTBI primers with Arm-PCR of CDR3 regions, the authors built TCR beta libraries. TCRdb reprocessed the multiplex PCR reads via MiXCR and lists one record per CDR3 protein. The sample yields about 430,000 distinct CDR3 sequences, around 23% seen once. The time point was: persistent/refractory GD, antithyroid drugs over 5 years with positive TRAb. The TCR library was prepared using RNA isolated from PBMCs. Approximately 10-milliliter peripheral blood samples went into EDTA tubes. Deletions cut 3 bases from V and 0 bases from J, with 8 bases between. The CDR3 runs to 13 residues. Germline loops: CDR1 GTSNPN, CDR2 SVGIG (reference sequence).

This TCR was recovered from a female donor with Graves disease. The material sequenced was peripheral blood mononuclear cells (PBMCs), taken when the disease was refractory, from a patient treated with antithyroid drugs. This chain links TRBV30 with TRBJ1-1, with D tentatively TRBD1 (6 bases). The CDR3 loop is CAWSRGMNTEAFF. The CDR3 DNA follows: TGTGCCTGGAGCAGGGGCATGAACACTGAAGCTTTCTTT.